The rows below give T cell receptor beta chains drawn from one sample of a study of neoadjuvant anti-PD-1 for oral cavity cancer. Clones were read by immunoSEQ multiplex PCR, and TCRdb kept only the in-frame ones, dropping some. The table lists about 32,000 clones, roughly 80% of them singletons. The sequences come from PBMCs, collected after nivolumab (anti-PD-1) treatment. Source of these receptors: a person between 40 and 85 years old with oral cavity squamous cell carcinoma. The conserved cysteine and the conserved F or W are not part of the CDR3 here. The order of the fields is clone size, J gene, V gene, CDR3 protein. The size of a clone is reported for some rows only, either as once, few or many, or as a class for expanded clones.

. | TRBJ2-5 | TRBV4-3 | ASSSDLVSQETQY
. | TRBJ1-1 | TRBV7-2 | ASSLDGRVFSEAF
. | TRBJ2-5 | TRBV28 | ASRRPGGGEETQY
. | TRBJ1-1 | TRBV15 | ATSRAQGARTEAF
. | TRBJ2-7 | TRBV6-1 | ASSPSRGPYEQY
. | TRBJ1-1 | TRBV28 | ATGSNTEAF
. | TRBJ1-1 | TRBV6-1 | ASSPAGQQNTEAF
. | TRBJ1-2 | TRBV4-3 | ASSPQQTDGYT
once | TRBJ1-2 | TRBV6-5 | ASSLDRGAGGYT
. | TRBJ1-4 | TRBV6-6 | ASSRSNNEKLF
. | TRBJ1-6 | TRBV18 | ASSPRGAGENSPLH
. | TRBJ2-7 | TRBV27 | ASSLSGQGHYEQY
few | TRBJ1-1 | TRBV5-6 | ASSSRVELNTEAF
. | TRBJ2-5 | TRBV7-6 | ASGFPKQGGTEETQY
. | TRBJ2-3 | TRBV7-2 | ASSLGTGRTRADTQY
. | TRBJ1-2 | TRBV7-9 | ASSTGQEGIYGYT
. | TRBJ1-1 | TRBV18 | ASSEGQGNTEAF
. | TRBJ1-1 | TRBV6-1 | ASSVQTEAF
. | TRBJ1-5 | TRBV10-3 | AISETGISNQPQH
few | TRBJ1-5 | TRBV7-8 | ASSLALGQGHQPQH
once | TRBJ2-7 | TRBV27 | ASSFRRAYEQY
once | TRBJ2-3 | TRBV7-7 | ASSPGGGNTDTQY
. | TRBJ2-2 | TRBV11-3 | ASSLAANTGELF
. | TRBJ1-5 | TRBV7-2 | ASSTRDTERNQPQH
. | TRBJ2-5 | TRBV25-1 | ASSGSTGEETQY
few | TRBJ1-1 | TRBV19 | ASSATVNTEAF
. | TRBJ1-1 | TRBV2 | ASSGQMNTEAF
few | TRBJ1-5 | TRBV2 | ASSGDRYSNQPQH
. | TRBJ1-1 | TRBV9 | ASSETGEHTEAF
. | TRBJ2-1 | TRBV9 | ASSAHPADNEQF
. | TRBJ2-1 | TRBV9 | ASSTEGVGGQF
. | TRBJ1-2 | TRBV5-1 | ASSDDRFGGYT
few | TRBJ2-5 | TRBV5-1 | ASSLGQSLETQY
. | TRBJ2-5 | TRBV5-4 | ASSSRLLGGETQY
. | TRBJ1-5 | TRBV27 | ASSFSGMGNQPQH
. | TRBJ2-2 | TRBV2 | ASRHNEGANTGELF
. | TRBJ2-2 | TRBV7-8 | ASSLRGGELF
few | TRBJ1-6 | TRBV28 | ASSLAGGSYNSPLH
few | TRBJ2-7 | TRBV15 | ATSRDFGDSTY
. | TRBJ1-2 | TRBV9 | ASNRQGTHNYGYT
. | TRBJ2-5 | TRBV4-1 | ASSQRDRETQY
. | TRBJ2-7 | TRBV6-5 | ASSYSTNEQY
. | TRBJ1-4 | TRBV27 | ASSLVRGGEKLF
. | TRBJ1-4 | TRBV2 | ASLAGPQRTNEKLF
. | TRBJ1-5 | TRBV7-6 | ASSLADGLGREGNQPQH
few | TRBJ1-2 | TRBV2 | ASSADRAGGYT
. | TRBJ1-6 | TRBV9 | ASSRQGYNSPLH